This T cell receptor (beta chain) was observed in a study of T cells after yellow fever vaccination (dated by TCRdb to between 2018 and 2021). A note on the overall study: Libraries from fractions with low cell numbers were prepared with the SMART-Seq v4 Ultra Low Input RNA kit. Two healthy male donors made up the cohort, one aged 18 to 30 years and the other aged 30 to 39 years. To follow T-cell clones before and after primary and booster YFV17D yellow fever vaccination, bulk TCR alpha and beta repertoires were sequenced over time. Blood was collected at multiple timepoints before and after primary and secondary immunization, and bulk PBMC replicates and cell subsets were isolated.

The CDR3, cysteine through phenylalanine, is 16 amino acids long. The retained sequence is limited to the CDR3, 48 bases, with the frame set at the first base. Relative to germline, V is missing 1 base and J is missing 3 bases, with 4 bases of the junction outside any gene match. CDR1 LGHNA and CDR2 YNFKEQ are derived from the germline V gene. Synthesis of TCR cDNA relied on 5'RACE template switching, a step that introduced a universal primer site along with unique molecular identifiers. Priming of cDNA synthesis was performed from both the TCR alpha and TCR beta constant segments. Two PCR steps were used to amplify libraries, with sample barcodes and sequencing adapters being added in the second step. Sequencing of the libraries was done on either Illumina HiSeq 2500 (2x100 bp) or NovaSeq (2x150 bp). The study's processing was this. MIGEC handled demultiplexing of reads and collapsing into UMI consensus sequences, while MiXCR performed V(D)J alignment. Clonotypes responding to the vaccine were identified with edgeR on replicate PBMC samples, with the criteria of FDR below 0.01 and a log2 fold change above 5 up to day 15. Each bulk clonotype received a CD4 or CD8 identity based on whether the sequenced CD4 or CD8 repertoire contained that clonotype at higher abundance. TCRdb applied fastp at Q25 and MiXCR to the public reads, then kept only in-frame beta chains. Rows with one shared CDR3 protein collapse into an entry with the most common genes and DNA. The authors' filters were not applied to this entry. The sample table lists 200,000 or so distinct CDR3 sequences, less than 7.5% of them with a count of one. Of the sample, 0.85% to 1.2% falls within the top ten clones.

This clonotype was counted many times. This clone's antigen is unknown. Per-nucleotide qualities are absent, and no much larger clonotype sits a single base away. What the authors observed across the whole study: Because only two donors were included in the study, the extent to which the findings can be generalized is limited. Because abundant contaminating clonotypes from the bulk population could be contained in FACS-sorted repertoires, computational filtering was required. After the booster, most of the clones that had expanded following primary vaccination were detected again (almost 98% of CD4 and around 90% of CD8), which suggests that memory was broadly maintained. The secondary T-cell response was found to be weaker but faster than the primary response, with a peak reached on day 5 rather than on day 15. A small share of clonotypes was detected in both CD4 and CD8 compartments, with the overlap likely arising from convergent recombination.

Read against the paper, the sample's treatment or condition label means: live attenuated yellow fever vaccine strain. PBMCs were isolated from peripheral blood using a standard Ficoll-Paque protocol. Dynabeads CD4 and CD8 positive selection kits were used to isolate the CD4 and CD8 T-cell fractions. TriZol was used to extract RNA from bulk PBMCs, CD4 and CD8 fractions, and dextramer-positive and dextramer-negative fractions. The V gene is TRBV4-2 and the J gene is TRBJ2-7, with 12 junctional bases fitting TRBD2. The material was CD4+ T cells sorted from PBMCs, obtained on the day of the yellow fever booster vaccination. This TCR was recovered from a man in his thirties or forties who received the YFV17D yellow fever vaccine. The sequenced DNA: TGTGCCAGCAGCCAAGTCCAGGGACTAGCGGGCTACGAGCAGTACTTC. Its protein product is CASSQVQGLAGYEQYF.